Below are 27 T cell receptor beta chains sequenced from a single sample in a study of T cells after yellow fever vaccination. TCRdb itself ran the 5' RACE reads through MiXCR, one entry per CDR3 protein. The profile shows about 240,000 distinct CDR3 sequences, roughly 3.7% of them singletons. Sequences were derived from PBMCs, sampled 15 days after the yellow fever booster vaccination. The receptors derive from a man between 18 and 29 years old who received the YFV17D yellow fever vaccine.

This clonotype was seen at least ten times. The chain uses TRBV7-9 and TRBJ2-3; D gene ambiguous. The germline CDR1 and CDR2 sequences are SEHNR and FQNEAQ (reference sequence). This CDR3 contains 14 residues. V was clipped by 4 bases and J by 6 bases, with 14 bases between them. The DNA of the CDR3 is TGTGCCAGCAGCTACGCTGCTTTAATGGATACGCAGTATTTT. It encodes CASSYAALMDTQYF.

This clonotype occurred a few times. The chain couples TRBV5-1 to TRBJ2-1; a weak D match, TRBD1 (6 bases). This CDR3 contains 14 residues. The V gene lost 4 bases and the J gene lost 6 bases, with 14 bases spanning the gap. Germline V gene lookup returns CDR1 SGHRS and CDR2 YFSETQ. The CDR3 loop is CASSLAVGANEQFF. In DNA form, the CDR3 reads TGCGCCAGCAGCCTGGCAGTGGGGGCCAATGAGCAGTTCTTC.

This clonotype has a count of ten or more. DNA of the CDR3: TGCGCCAGCAGCTCACAGACAGGCTCAAAAAACATTCAGTACTTC. Translating gives CASSSQTGSKNIQYF. This chain joins TRBV4-3 and TRBJ2-4, with D possibly matching TRBD1 (6 bases). The length of the CDR3 is 15 residues. The V gene lost 5 bases and the J gene lost 4 bases, with 15 bases spanning the gap. Germline CDR1 reads LGHNA; CDR2 reads YSLEER.

At least ten counts were recorded for this clonotype. The chain is built from TRBV7-6 and TRBJ2-1, with 9 bases fitting TRBD2. The CDR3 spans 15 residues. Germline CDR1 reads SGHVS; CDR2 reads FNYEAQ. V lost 4 bases, J lost 4 bases, and 5 bases stayed unmatched. The CDR3 here is CASSSSSGEYNEQFF. CDR3 nucleotide sequence: TGTGCCAGCAGCTCCTCTAGCGGGGAATACAATGAGCAGTTCTTC. Complete variable domain (other parts from reference TRBV7-6 and TRBJ2-1): GAGVSQSPRYKVTKRGQDVALRCDPISGHVSLYWYRQALGQGPEFLTYFNYEAQQDKSGLPNDRFSAERPEGSISTLTIQRTEQRDSAMYRCASSSSSGEYNEQFFGPGTRLTVL.

This clonotype has ten or more counts. The chain joins TRBV10-3 to TRBJ2-1; TRBD2 matches at 9 bases. The CDR3 covers 13 residues. The V segment lost 9 bases and the J segment 4 bases; nucleotides outside the gene matches: 4. Germline CDR1 and CDR2: ENHRY and SYGVKD. CDR3 sequence: CAMSSGIYNEQFF. CDR3 nucleotide sequence: TGTGCCATGTCTAGCGGGATTTACAATGAGCAGTTCTTC.

This clonotype was seen at least ten times. The chain carries TRBV7-3 and TRBJ2-1, with 10 bases identical to TRBD2. Germline-derived CDR1 and CDR2 are SGHTA and FQGTGA. V shed 3 bases and J 2 bases; nucleotides not matched to a gene: 4. CDR3 length: 16 amino acids. CDR3 sequence reads: CASSFLSGGAYNEQFF. DNA of the CDR3: TGTGCCAGCAGCTTCCTAAGCGGGGGGGCCTACAATGAGCAGTTCTTC. The whole variable domain, remainder taken from reference TRBV7-3 and TRBJ2-1, is GAGVSQTPSNKVTEKGKYVELRCDPISGHTALYWYRQSLGQGPEFLIYFQGTGAADDSGLPNDRFFAVRPEGSVSTLKIQRTERGDSAVYLCASSFLSGGAYNEQFFGPGTRLTVL.

This clonotype was counted ten times or more. The rearrangement uses TRBV7-2 and TRBJ1-5, with 7 bases matching TRBD1. After removal of 4 bases from V and 11 bases from J, the junction contained 8 bases not matched to a gene. CDR1 and CDR2 (germline): SGHTA, FQGNSA. The CDR3 is 13 residues long. The CDR3 DNA sequence: TGTGCCAGCAGCTCCGGGCAGGGGGGGACCCAGCATTTT. This gives the protein CASSSGQGGTQHF.

In this sample, this clonotype turned up many times. The chain has TRBV11-2 and TRBJ1-2; TRBD1 is a possible D gene (5 bases). With 5 bases removed from V and 1 base from J, the gap between germline ends came to 17 bases. CDR3 length: 16 residues. Germline loops: CDR1 SGHAT, CDR2 FQNNGV. The CDR3 sequence: CASSPSPQAHNYGYTF. CDR3 bases: TGTGCCAGCAGCCCTTCGCCACAGGCCCATAACTATGGCTACACCTTC.

The chain carries TRBV19 and TRBJ1-1; D ambiguous. The CDR3 sequence is 11 residues long. V was pared by 7 bases and J by 4 bases, with 7 bases between. Germline CDR1 reads LNHDA; CDR2 reads SQIVND (reference sequence). The CDR3 here is CASKRSTEAFF. In DNA form, the CDR3 reads TGTGCCAGTAAAAGGAGCACTGAAGCTTTCTTT. Combining the CDR3 with reference TRBV19 and TRBJ1-1 gives the whole variable domain DGGITQSPKYLFRKEGQNVTLSCEQNLNHDAMYWYRQDPGQGLRLIYYSQIVNDFQKGDIAEGYSVSREKKESFPLTVTSAQKNPTAFYLCASKRSTEAFFGQGTRLTVV.

This clonotype has a count of ten or more. The chain has TRBV5-1 and TRBJ1-4; D gene uncertain. Germline CDR1 and CDR2: SGHRS and YFSETQ. V was cut by 5 bases and J by 8 bases, with 13 bases left in between. This CDR3 comprises 13 residues. CDR3 DNA sequence: TGCGCCAGCAGACCCTCCCCGGACGAAAAACTGTTTTTT. This gives the protein CASRPSPDEKLFF.

The chain joins TRBV5-4 to TRBJ2-2; possibly TRBD1 for D (5 bases). The CDR3 runs to 16 residues. V was cut by 0 bases and J by 3 bases, with 12 bases left in between. Germline lookup yields CDR1 SGHNT and CDR2 YYREEE (reference sequence). CDR3 DNA sequence: TGTGCCAGCAGCTTGGCGGGCAGGGCCGACACCGGGGAGCTGTTTTTT. It encodes CASSLAGRADTGELFF.

This clonotype was picked up a small number of times. Written as DNA, the CDR3 is TGTGCCAGCAGTGAAGGGACAGGGGGCAATCAGCCCCAGCATTTT. It is translated as CASSEGTGGNQPQHF. V is TRBV6-1 and J is TRBJ1-5, with TRBD1 identical over 9 bases. CDR1 is MNHNS, CDR2 SASEGT, per germline. The CDR3 runs to 15 residues. J gave up 2 bases and V 1 base, and 0 bases lay outside the gene matches.

This clonotype was recorded at least ten times. V usage is TRBV7-7 and J usage is TRBJ2-7; D unclear. This CDR3 contains 13 residues. Germline CDR1 is SSHAT and CDR2 is FNYEAQ (reference sequence). V lost 1 base and J lost 5, with 9 bases in between. The CDR3 sequence is CASSLELGNEQYF. The CDR3 region has the DNA TGTGCCAGCAGCTTAGAACTGGGGAACGAGCAGTACTTC.

This clonotype was recorded at least ten times. This sequence joins TRBV20-1 and TRBJ1-4; D might be TRBD1 (6 bases). The CDR3 totals 15 residues. Germline V gene sequence: CDR1 DFQATT, CDR2 SNEGSKA (reference sequence). V shed 3 bases and J shed 5 bases, with 16 bases lying between them. The CDR3 region has the DNA TGCAGTGCTAGGCGGTTGACAGGCCCCAATGAAAAACTGTTTTTT. Translation: CSARRLTGPNEKLFF.

This clonotype came up many times. The V call is TRBV10-3, the J call TRBJ1-6; no definite D call. The germline gives CDR1 ENHRY, CDR2 SYGVKD. This CDR3 has 12 amino acids. Trimming removed 8 bases at V and 8 bases at J, with 10 bases between. CDR3 region: CAIGGSDSPLHF. CDR3 bases: TGTGCCATCGGCGGATCGGATTCACCCCTCCACTTT.

The table lists this clonotype with many counts. The chain joins TRBV11-2 to TRBJ1-2; D gene unclear. V lost 0 bases to trimming and J lost 4 bases, with 6 bases between them. Germline V gene data show CDR1 as SGHAT and CDR2 as FQNNGV. The CDR3 covers 13 residues. The DNA for the CDR3 is TGTGCCAGCAGCTTAGATCTTAGCTATGGCTACACCTTC. It is translated as CASSLDLSYGYTF. The whole variable domain, filled in from reference TRBV11-2 and TRBJ1-2, reads EAGVAQSPRYKIIEKRQSVAFWCNPISGHATLYWYQQILGQGPKLLIQFQNNGVVDDSQLPKDRFSAERLKGVDSTLKIQPAKLEDSAVYLCASSLDLSYGYTFGSGTRLTVV.

This clonotype was seen repeatedly, ten times or more. The chain couples TRBV7-2 to TRBJ2-3, with 10 bases matching TRBD1. This CDR3 has 15 residues. Germline V gene sequence: CDR1 SGHTA, CDR2 FQGNSA. With 5 bases clipped from V and 0 bases from J, the junction kept 2 bases outside the gene matches. The CDR3 sequence is CASSRQGASTDTQYF. The CDR3 region has the DNA TGTGCCAGCAGCCGACAGGGGGCTAGCACAGATACGCAGTATTTT.

In this sample, this clonotype turned up many times. The CDR3 sequence is CASSLFPGGGQPQHF. CDR3 coding DNA: TGTGCCAGCAGTTTATTCCCAGGGGGTGGCCAGCCCCAGCATTTT. This chain joins TRBV12-3 or TRBV12-4 and TRBJ1-5, with TRBD1 matching over 7 bases. The CDR3 sequence is 15 residues long. V trimming: 2 bases; J trimming: 7 bases; junction bases outside the gene matches: 8.

This clonotype has ten or more counts. The rearrangement uses TRBV18 and TRBJ2-7, with a possible D match to TRBD1 (6 bases). Trimming stripped 3 bases from V and 2 bases from J, with 11 bases between. Germline CDR1 and CDR2: KGHSH and LQKENI. The CDR3 runs 14 residues. The CDR3 DNA follows: TGTGCCAGCTCACCCCCGGGACAACCCTACGAGCAGTACGTC. It is translated as CASSPPGQPYEQYV.

This clonotype was counted many times. The chain couples TRBV12-3 or TRBV12-4 to TRBJ2-2, with a possible D match to TRBD1 (6 bases). Between the trimmed V and J ends, which lost 6 bases and 6 bases, there was a span of 8 bases. This CDR3 is built from 12 residues. The CDR3 reads CASSQGSGELFF. For the CDR3, the DNA is TGTGCCAGCAGCCAGGGGTCCGGGGAGCTGTTTTTT.

This clonotype was observed many times. The chain joins TRBV20-1 to TRBJ2-3; TRBD2 matches 9 bases. After removal of 8 bases from V and 2 bases from J, the junction contained 5 bases not matched to a gene. CDR1 DFQATT and CDR2 SNEGSKA come from the germline V gene (reference sequence). The CDR3 sequence is 13 residues long. The CDR3 region is CSSSGGNTDTQYF. The CDR3 bases are TGCAGTTCCAGCGGGGGGAACACAGATACGCAGTATTTT.

This clonotype was seen at least ten times. The V and J genes are TRBV5-1 and TRBJ1-2; D not resolved. V dropped 2 bases and J dropped 4 bases, with 15 bases sitting between them. CDR1 and CDR2 (germline): SGHRS, YFSETQ. The CDR3 extends over 15 amino acids. CDR3 in amino acids: CASSLVERDPYGYTF. In nucleotides, the CDR3 is TGCGCCAGCAGCTTAGTAGAGAGAGACCCCTATGGCTACACCTTC.

This clonotype was detected many times. The CDR3: CASKRDSGRETQYF. The CDR3 DNA reads as TGTGCCAGTAAGAGGGACTCCGGGAGGGAGACCCAGTACTTC. The V and J genes are TRBV19 and TRBJ2-5; TRBD2 aligns across 7 bases. CDR1 is LNHDA and CDR2 is SQIVND in the germline V gene (reference sequence). Losses at the gene ends were 7 bases for V and 5 bases for J; bases not matched to a gene: 10. CDR3 size: 14 residues.

This clonotype appeared many times. The V call is TRBV7-9, the J call TRBJ1-3; D gene ambiguous. CDR3 length equals 14 residues. Germline V gene data show CDR1 as SEHNR and CDR2 as FQNEAQ (reference sequence). V was pared by 3 bases and J by 1 base, with 7 bases between. For the CDR3, the DNA is TGTGCCAGCAGCTTCACACAATCTGGAAACACCATATATTTT. This gives the protein CASSFTQSGNTIYF. Looking up the rest from reference TRBV7-9 and TRBJ1-3 gives the full variable domain: DTGVSQNPRHKITKRGQNVTFRCDPISEHNRLYWYRQTLGQGPEFLTYFQNEAQLEKSRLLSDRFSAERPKGSFSTLEIQRTEQGDSAMYLCASSFTQSGNTIYFGEGSWLTVV.

This clonotype was found many times. The chain employs TRBV5-6 and TRBJ1-1, with no clear D. The CDR3 contains 13 residues. Looked up from germline, CDR1 is SGHDT and CDR2 is YYEEEE. V dropped 0 bases and J dropped 3 bases, with 6 bases sitting between them. The CDR3 loop is CASSLAWDTEAFF. CDR3 nucleotide sequence: TGTGCCAGCAGCTTGGCTTGGGACACTGAAGCTTTCTTT.

Ten or more counts support this clonotype. CDR3 nucleotide sequence: TGTGCCAGCAGTCCTAGCGGGGGGGCTGGAGAGACCCAGTACTTC. Encoded protein: CASSPSGGAGETQYF. The chain employs TRBV12-3 or TRBV12-4 and TRBJ2-5; 12 bases fit TRBD2. J was trimmed by 4 bases and V by 5 bases; bases with no gene match: 5. This CDR3 has 15 residues.

This clonotype was counted ten times or more. The CDR3 protein is CASSTRGSQETQYF. Here the CDR3 DNA reads TGTGCCAGCAGTACACGCGGGAGCCAAGAGACCCAGTACTTC. This chain connects TRBV6-5 to TRBJ2-5; TRBD2 matches at 7 bases. The germline CDR1 and CDR2 sequences are MNHEY and SVGAGI. V lost 5 bases, J lost 1 base, and 4 bases stayed unmatched. There are 14 residues in the CDR3.